This TCR beta chain came from a study of identical twins. Broader study findings: Abundant cord blood beta clonotypes carried fewer insertions; memory repertoires showed none. Sequences that were beta out-of-frame showed weaker excess twin sharing.

All of the donors were Caucasians in good health. This clonotype showed up just a few times. Its antigen remains unknown. Each CDR3 protein gets one entry after TCRdb re-called the 5' RACE reads with MiXCR. Of about 300,000 distinct CDR3 sequences in the sample, roughly 12% are singletons; the top ten hold roughly 7.8%. Separately, the same data were catalogued under a study of yellow fever vaccine responses in identical twins.

The sequencing sample was made of CD8+ T cells sorted from blood. This TCR was sampled from a woman aged 18-29 years in good health.

CDR3 bases: TGTGCCAGCAGCTTTGGGGGGCCTGACTATGGCTACACCTTC. The encoded protein is CASSFGGPDYGYTF. The rearrangement links TRBV11-2 to TRBJ1-2; D is possibly TRBD1 (6 bases). Germline CDR1 is SGHAT and CDR2 is FQNNGV. The length of the CDR3 is 14 residues. V shed 3 bases and J shed 3 bases, with 11 bases lying between them.